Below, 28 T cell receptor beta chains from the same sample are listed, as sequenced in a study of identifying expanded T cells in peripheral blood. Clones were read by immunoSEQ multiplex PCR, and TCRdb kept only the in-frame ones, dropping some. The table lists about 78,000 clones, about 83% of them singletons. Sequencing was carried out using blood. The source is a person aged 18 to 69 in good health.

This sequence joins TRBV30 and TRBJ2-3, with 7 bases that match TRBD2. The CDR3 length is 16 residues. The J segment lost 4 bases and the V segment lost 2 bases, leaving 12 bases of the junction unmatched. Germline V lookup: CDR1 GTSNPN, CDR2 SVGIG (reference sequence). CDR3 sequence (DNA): TGTGCCTGGAGTCGGTATTCCGGACTAGTCTCAGATACGCAGTATTTT. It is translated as CAWSRYSGLVSDTQYF.

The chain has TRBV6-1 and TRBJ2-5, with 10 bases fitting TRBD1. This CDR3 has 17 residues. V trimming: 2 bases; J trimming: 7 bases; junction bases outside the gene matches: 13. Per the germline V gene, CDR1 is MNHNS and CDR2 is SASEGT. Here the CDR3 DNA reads TGTGCCAGCAGTGAACTACCGGGGACAGGGGCGTACGGGACCCAGTACTTC. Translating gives CASSELPGTGAYGTQYF.

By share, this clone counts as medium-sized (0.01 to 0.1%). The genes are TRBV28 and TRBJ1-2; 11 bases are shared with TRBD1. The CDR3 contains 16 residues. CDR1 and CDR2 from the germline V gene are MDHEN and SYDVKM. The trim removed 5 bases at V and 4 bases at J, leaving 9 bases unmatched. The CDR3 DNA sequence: TGTGCCAGCAGTGTAGTTCGGACAGGGGGCACCTATGGCTACACCTTC. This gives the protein CASSVVRTGGTYGYTF.

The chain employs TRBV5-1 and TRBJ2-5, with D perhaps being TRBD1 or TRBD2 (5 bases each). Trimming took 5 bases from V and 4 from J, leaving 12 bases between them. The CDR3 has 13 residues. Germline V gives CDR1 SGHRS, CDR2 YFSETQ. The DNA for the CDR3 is TGCGCCAGCAGGTCAGAGGGGACAGAGACCCAGTACTTC. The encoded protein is CASRSEGTETQYF.

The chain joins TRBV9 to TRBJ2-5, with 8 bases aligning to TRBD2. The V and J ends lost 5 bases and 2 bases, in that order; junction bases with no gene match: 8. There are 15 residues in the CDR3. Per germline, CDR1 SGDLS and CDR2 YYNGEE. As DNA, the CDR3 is TGTGCCAGCAGTGTTCTCGGGAGGGGGCAAGAGACCCAGTACTTC. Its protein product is CASSVLGRGQETQYF.

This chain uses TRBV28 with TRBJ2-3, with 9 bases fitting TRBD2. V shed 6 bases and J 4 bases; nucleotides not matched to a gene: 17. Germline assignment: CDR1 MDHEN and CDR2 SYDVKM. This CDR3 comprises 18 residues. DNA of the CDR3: TGTGCCAGCAGCCCCGCGGGGGGGAGGGGGAGTCTGGCAGATACGCAGTATTTT. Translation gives CASSPAGGRGSLADTQYF.

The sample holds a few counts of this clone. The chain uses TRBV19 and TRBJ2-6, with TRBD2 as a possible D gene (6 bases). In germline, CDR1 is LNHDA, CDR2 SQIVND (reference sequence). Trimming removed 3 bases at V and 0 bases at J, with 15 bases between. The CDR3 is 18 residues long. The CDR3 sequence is CASSIPPDGSSGANVLTF. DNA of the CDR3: TGTGCCAGTAGTATCCCCCCGGACGGGAGCTCTGGGGCCAACGTCCTGACTTTC. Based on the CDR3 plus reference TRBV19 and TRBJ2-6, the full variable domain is DGGITQSPKYLFRKEGQNVTLSCEQNLNHDAMYWYRQDPGQGLRLIYYSQIVNDFQKGDIAEGYSVSREKKESFPLTVTSAQKNPTAFYLCASSIPPDGSSGANVLTFGAGSRLTVL.

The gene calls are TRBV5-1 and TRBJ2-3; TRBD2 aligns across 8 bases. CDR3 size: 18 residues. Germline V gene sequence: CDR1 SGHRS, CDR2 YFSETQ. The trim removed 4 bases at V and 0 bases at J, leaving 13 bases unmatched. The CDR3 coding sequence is TGCGCCAGCAGCCCGTCAACAAGCGGGAGTTCGAGCACAGATACGCAGTATTTT. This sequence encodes CASSPSTSGSSSTDTQYF.

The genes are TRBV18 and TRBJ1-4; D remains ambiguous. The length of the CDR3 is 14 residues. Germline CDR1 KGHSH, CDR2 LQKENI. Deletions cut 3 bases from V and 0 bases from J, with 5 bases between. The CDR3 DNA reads TGTGCCAGCTCACCGGGTGCAACTAATGAAAAACTGTTTTTT. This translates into CASSPGATNEKLFF.

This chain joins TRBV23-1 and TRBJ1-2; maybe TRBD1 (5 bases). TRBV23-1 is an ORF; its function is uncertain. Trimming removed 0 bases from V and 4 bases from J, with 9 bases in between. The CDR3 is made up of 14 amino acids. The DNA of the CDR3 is TGCGCCAGCAGTCAATCCGACAGCTCCTATGGCTACACCTTC. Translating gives CASSQSDSSYGYTF.

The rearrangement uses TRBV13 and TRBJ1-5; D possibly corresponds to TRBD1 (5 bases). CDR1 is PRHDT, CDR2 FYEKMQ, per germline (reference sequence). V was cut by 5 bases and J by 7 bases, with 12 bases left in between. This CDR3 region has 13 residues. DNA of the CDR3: TGTGCCAGCAGCCGAAACCAGGGCCAGCCCCAGCATTTT. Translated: CASSRNQGQPQHF.

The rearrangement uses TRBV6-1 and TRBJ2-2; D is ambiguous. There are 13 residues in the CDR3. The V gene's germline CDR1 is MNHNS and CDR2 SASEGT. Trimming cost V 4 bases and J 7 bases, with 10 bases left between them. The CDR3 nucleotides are TGTGCCAGCAGTGTTCAGGTTGTCGGGGAGCTGTTTTTT. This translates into CASSVQVVGELFF.

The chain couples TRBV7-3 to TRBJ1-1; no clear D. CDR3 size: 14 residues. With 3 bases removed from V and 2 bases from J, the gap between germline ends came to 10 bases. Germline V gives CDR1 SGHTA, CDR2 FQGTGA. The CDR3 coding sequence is TGTGCCAGCAGCTTGGAAGGGTTCAACACTGAAGCTTTCTTT. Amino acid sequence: CASSLEGFNTEAFF.

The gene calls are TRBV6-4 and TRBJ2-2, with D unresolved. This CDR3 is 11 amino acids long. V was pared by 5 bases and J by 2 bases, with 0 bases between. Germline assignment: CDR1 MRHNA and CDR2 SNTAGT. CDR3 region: CASSNTGELFF. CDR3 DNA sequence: TGTGCCAGCAGTAACACCGGGGAGCTGTTTTTT.

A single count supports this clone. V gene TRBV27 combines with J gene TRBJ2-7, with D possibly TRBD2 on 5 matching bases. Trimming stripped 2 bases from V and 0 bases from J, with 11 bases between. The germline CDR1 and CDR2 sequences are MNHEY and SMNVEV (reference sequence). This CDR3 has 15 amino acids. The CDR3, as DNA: TGTGCCAGCAGTTTAAGTCGAGGGTCCTCCTACGAGCAGTACTTC. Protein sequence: CASSLSRGSSYEQYF.

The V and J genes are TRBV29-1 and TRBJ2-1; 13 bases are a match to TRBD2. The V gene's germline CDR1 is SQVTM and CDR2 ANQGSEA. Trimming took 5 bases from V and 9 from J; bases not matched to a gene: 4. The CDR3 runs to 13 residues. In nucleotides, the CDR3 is TGCAGCGTTCCCGGGACTAGCGGGATTGAGCAGTTCTTC. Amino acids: CSVPGTSGIEQFF.

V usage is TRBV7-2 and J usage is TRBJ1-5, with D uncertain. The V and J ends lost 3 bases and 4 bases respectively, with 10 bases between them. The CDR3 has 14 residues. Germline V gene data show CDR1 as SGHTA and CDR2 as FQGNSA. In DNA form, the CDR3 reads TGTGCCAGCAGCTTCAACCCTTTTAATCAGCCCCAGCATTTT. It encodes CASSFNPFNQPQHF.

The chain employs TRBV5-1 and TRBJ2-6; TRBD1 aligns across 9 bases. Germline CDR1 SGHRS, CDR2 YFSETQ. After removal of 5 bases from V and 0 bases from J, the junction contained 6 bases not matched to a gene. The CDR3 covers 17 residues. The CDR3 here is CASRWTGEISGANVLTF. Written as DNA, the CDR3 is TGCGCCAGCAGGTGGACAGGGGAAATCTCTGGGGCCAACGTCCTGACTTTC.

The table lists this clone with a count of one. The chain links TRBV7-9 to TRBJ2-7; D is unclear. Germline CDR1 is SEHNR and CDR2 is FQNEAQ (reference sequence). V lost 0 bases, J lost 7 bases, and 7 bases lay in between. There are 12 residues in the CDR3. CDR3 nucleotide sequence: TGTGCCAGCAGCTTAGCGATAAGTGAGCAGTACTTC. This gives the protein CASSLAISEQYF.

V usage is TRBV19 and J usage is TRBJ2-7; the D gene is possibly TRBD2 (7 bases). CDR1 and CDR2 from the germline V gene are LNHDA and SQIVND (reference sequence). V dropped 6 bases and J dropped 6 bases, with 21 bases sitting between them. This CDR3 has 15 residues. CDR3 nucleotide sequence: TGTGCCAGTAGATCCGGACAGACTAGCACGGGCGAGCAGTACTTC. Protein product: CASRSGQTSTGEQYF.

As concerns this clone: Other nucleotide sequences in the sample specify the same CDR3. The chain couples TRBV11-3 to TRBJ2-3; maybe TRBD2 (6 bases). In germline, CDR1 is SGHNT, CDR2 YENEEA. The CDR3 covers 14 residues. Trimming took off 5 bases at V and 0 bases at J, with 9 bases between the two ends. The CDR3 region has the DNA TGTGCCAGCAGCCCCGGAGGGAGCACAGATACGCAGTATTTT. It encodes CASSPGGSTDTQYF.

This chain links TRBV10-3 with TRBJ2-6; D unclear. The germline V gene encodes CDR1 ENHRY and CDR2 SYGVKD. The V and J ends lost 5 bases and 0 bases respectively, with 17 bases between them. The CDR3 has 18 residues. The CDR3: CAISPTYGPVSGANVLTF. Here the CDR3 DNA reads TGTGCCATCAGTCCGACCTATGGACCTGTCTCTGGGGCCAACGTCCTGACTTTC.

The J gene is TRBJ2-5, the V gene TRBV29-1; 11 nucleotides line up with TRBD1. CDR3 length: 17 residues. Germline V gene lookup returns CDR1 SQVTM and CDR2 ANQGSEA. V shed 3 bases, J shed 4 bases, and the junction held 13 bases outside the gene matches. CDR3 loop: CSVDKGQGENVRETQYF. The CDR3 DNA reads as TGCAGCGTTGATAAGGGACAGGGGGAAAACGTAAGAGAGACCCAGTACTTC.

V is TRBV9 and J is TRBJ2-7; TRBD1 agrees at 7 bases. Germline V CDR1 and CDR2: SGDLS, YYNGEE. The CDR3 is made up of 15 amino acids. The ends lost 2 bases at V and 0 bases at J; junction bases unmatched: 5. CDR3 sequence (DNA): TGTGCCAGCAGCGTCTCGACAGGGAACTCCTACGAGCAGTACTTC. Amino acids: CASSVSTGNSYEQYF.

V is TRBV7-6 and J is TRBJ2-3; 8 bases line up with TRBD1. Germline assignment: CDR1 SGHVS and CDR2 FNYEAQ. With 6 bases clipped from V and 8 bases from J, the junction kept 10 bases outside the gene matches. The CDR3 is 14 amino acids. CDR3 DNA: TGTGCCAGCAGGGGACAGGTTGATGCTGGTACGCAGTATTTT. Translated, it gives CASRGQVDAGTQYF.

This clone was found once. CDR3 bases: TGTGCCAGCTCACCACTGACAGGACCAAGCTCCTACGAGCAGTACTTC. It specifies CASSPLTGPSSYEQYF. The chain combines TRBV18 with TRBJ2-7; D perhaps matches TRBD1 (6 bases). Germline V CDR1 and CDR2: KGHSH, LQKENI. The CDR3 consists of 16 residues. Trimming cost V 1 base and J 0 bases, with 13 bases left between them. The full variable domain, in which reference TRBV18 and TRBJ2-7 provide the parts outside the CDR3, is NAGVMQNPRHLVRRRGQEARLRCSPMKGHSHVYWYRQLPEEGLKFMVYLQKENIIDESGMPKERFSAEFPKEGPSILRIQQVVRGDSAAYFCASSPLTGPSSYEQYFGPGTRLTVT.

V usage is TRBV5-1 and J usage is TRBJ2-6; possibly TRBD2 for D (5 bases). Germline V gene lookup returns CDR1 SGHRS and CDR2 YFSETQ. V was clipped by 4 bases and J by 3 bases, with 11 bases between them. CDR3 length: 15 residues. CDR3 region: CASSTRGGGANVLTF. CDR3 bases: TGCGCCAGCAGCACCCGGGGTGGTGGGGCCAACGTCCTGACTTTC. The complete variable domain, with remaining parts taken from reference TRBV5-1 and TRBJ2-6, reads KAGVTQTPRYLIKTRGQQVTLSCSPISGHRSVSWYQQTPGQGLQFLFEYFSETQRNKGNFPGRFSGRQFSNSRSEMNVSTLELGDSALYLCASSTRGGGANVLTFGAGSRLTVL.

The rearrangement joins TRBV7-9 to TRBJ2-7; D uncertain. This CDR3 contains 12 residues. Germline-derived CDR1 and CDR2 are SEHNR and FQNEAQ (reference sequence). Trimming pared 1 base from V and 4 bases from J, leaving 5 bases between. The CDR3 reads CASSLGKYEQYF. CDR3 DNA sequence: TGTGCCAGCAGCTTAGGGAAGTACGAGCAGTACTTC. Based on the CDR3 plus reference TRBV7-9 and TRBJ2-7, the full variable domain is DTGVSQNPRHKITKRGQNVTFRCDPISEHNRLYWYRQTLGQGPEFLTYFQNEAQLEKSRLLSDRFSAERPKGSFSTLEIQRTEQGDSAMYLCASSLGKYEQYFGPGTRLTVT.